These 11 T cell receptor beta chains were all obtained from the same sample, sequenced in a study of control samples from healthy donors and cancer patients. Method: immunoSEQ multiplex PCR; TCRdb's copy keeps in-frame clones and lacks some. This sample carries about 52,000 clones, roughly 94% of them seen once, and the ten largest clones take 2% to 2.5%. Specimen: blood. These receptors originate from a man aged 25-45 years in good health.

The chain recombines TRBV9 with TRBJ2-5, with D maybe TRBD2 (7 bases). Trimming left V 7 bases short and J 6 bases short, with 19 bases between. The CDR3 extends over 14 amino acids. Germline V lookup: CDR1 SGDLS, CDR2 YYNGEE. The CDR3 is CASSLRGGDKTQYF. In DNA, the CDR3 is TGTGCCAGCTCGTTAAGGGGGGGAGATAAGACCCAGTACTTC.

The CDR3 sequence: CASSRPGPSGMNTEAFF. The CDR3 region has the DNA TGTGCCAGCAGCCGCCCAGGGCCAAGCGGTATGAACACTGAAGCTTTCTTT. V and J are TRBV3-1 (or the pseudogene TRBV3-2) and TRBJ1-1; D possibly corresponds to TRBD1 (5 bases). Germline V lookup: CDR1 LGHDT, CDR2 YNNKEL (reference sequence). The CDR3 covers 17 residues. V was trimmed by 4 bases and J by 0 bases, leaving 18 bases between them.

This sequence joins TRBV28 and TRBJ1-1; 11 nucleotides agree with TRBD1. The junction had 9 bases not matched to a gene; V was cut back by 8 bases and J by 1 base. CDR1 and CDR2 from the germline V gene are MDHEN and SYDVKM. This CDR3 is built from 16 residues. CDR3 DNA: TGTGCCAGCGCCGGGACAGGGGGGGATCCGAACACTGAAGCTTTCTTT. Its protein is CASAGTGGDPNTEAFF.

The rearrangement joins TRBV27 to TRBJ2-2; 7 positions match TRBD2. Germline trimming cut 5 bases from V and 0 bases from J; bases unmatched to any gene: 6. Per the germline V gene, CDR1 is MNHEY and CDR2 is SMNVEV (reference sequence). The CDR3 is 16 residues long. CDR3 residues: CASSLGTIANTGELFF. DNA for the CDR3: TGTGCCAGCAGTCTTGGGACTATCGCGAACACCGGGGAGCTGTTTTTT.

The chain couples TRBV7-9 to TRBJ2-4; 11 nucleotides align to TRBD2. Germline V gives CDR1 SEHNR, CDR2 FQNEAQ (reference sequence). The CDR3 runs 16 residues. Unmatched junction bases numbered 4, after V lost 3 bases and J lost 3 bases. This CDR3 is CASSLTSGKNKNIQYF. CDR3 bases: TGTGCCAGCAGCTTGACTAGCGGGAAAAACAAAAACATTCAGTACTTC.

The chain joins TRBV6-5 to TRBJ2-5, with 8 bases identical to TRBD2. The CDR3 runs 16 residues. V gave up 4 bases and J gave up 2 bases; unmatched junction bases: 9. The germline gives CDR1 MNHEY, CDR2 SVGAGI. CDR3 region: CASSSWGLGGQETQYF. In nucleotides, the CDR3 is TGTGCCAGCAGTTCCTGGGGACTAGGAGGACAAGAGACCCAGTACTTC.

The chain combines TRBV6-5 with TRBJ2-5; D is uncertain. The V end lost 5 bases, the J end lost 4 bases, and 17 bases lay between the germline ends. The CDR3 covers 15 residues. Germline V lookup: CDR1 MNHEY, CDR2 SVGAGI. CDR3 protein: CASSRPTSYGETQYF. The CDR3 DNA follows: TGTGCCAGCAGTCGACCCACATCCTATGGAGAGACCCAGTACTTC.

This rearrangement joins TRBV27 to TRBJ2-7; 8 bases match TRBD2. This CDR3 is 14 amino acids long. After removal of 0 bases from V and 3 bases from J, the junction contained 1 base not matched to a gene. Germline CDR1 reads MNHEY; CDR2 reads SMNVEV (reference sequence). The CDR3 sequence: CASSLSSGGYEQYF. In DNA, the CDR3 is TGTGCCAGCAGTTTATCGAGCGGGGGCTACGAGCAGTACTTC.

The chain combines TRBV4-2 with TRBJ2-7; D not certain. The CDR3 sequence is 17 residues long. Germline V CDR1 and CDR2: LGHNA, YNFKEQ. V was trimmed by 3 bases and J by 2 bases, leaving 20 bases between them. CDR3 DNA sequence: TGTGCCAGCAGCCAGGTCGGGTGGGGTACCACCACCTACGAGCAGTACTTC. This gives the protein CASSQVGWGTTTYEQYF.

The chain has TRBV5-4 and TRBJ2-7, with unresolved D. The CDR3 runs to 15 residues. V was shortened by 4 bases and J by 2 bases, with 16 bases between the two germline ends. Germline V gives CDR1 SGHNT, CDR2 YYREEE (reference sequence). The DNA of the CDR3 is TGTGCCAGCAGCCCCATGGATGGAAGGGCCTACGAGCAGTACTTC. This encodes CASSPMDGRAYEQYF.

This chain uses TRBV27 with TRBJ2-1; D call uncertain. V lost 5 bases to trimming and J lost 7 bases, with 15 bases between them. In germline, CDR1 is MNHEY, CDR2 SMNVEV (reference sequence). This CDR3 spans 14 amino acids. CDR3 DNA sequence: TGTGCCAGCAGTCTTCAGCCAGAGTGGAATGAGCAGTTCTTC. Amino acids: CASSLQPEWNEQFF.